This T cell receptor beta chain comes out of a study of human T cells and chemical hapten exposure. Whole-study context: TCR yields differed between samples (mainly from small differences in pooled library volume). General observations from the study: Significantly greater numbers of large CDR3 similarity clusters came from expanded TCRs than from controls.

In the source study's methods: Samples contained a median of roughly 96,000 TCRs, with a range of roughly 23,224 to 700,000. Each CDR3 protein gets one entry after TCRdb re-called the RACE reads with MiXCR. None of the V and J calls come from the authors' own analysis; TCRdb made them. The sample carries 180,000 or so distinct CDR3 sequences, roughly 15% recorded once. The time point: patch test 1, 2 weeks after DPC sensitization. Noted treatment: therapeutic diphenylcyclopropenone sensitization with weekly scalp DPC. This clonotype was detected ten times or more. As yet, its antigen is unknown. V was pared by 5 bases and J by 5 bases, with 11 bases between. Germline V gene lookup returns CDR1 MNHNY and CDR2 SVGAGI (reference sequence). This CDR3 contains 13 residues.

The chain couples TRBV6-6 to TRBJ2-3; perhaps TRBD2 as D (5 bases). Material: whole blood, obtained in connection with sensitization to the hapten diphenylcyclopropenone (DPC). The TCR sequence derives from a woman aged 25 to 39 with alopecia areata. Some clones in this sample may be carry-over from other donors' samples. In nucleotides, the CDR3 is TGTGCCAGCAGTCGAGGGCCGGGAGATACGCAGTATTTT. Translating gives CASSRGPGDTQYF.